One and the same sample provided the 20 T cell receptor beta chains below, sequenced in a study of shared clonotypes between healthy human individuals. Profiling relied on immunoSEQ multiplex PCR, and the TCRdb table lists in-frame clones only, not all of them. The data contain nearly 1 million clones, over 60% of them singletons. Sample: memory CD4+ T cells sorted from blood. The subset here: CD45RA-negative fraction. These receptor sequences come from a man aged 18 to 30 in good health.

The J gene is TRBJ1-4, the V gene TRBV5-1; D gene uncertain. Germline assignment: CDR1 SGHRS and CDR2 YFSETQ. V gave up 0 bases and J gave up 8 bases, with 14 bases separating them. The CDR3 is made up of 15 amino acids. The DNA for the CDR3 is TGCGCCAGCAGCTTGGAAGCGGGGAGTTTGGAAAAACTGTTTTTT. This encodes CASSLEAGSLEKLFF.

The V and J genes are TRBV6-5 and TRBJ1-6, with D unclear. Germline CDR1 MNHEY, CDR2 SVGAGI. V was shortened by 2 bases and J by 9 bases, with 11 bases between the two germline ends. The CDR3 extends over 14 amino acids. The CDR3 bases are TGTGCCAGCAGTTACGGGTTTGGACTTTCACCCCTCCACTTT. Protein: CASSYGFGLSPLHF.

The rearrangement links TRBV5-1 to TRBJ2-1; D might be TRBD1 (5 bases). Germline assignment: CDR1 SGHRS and CDR2 YFSETQ. This CDR3 is built from 12 residues. Trimming left V 3 bases short and J 7 bases short, with 8 bases between. The CDR3 loop is CASSSRQNEQFF. CDR3 coding DNA: TGCGCCAGCAGCTCCCGACAGAATGAGCAGTTCTTC.

The chain uses TRBV7-8 and TRBJ1-1, with D possibly TRBD1 on 5 matching bases. V was trimmed by 3 bases and J by 0 bases, leaving 14 bases between them. Germline values: CDR1 SGHVS, CDR2 FQNEAQ. The CDR3 length is 16 residues. The CDR3 DNA reads as TGTGCCAGCAGCTTGCAGGGAGGTTTGGTGAACACTGAAGCTTTCTTT. Translated: CASSLQGGLVNTEAFF. Full variable domain (remainder filled in from reference TRBV7-8 and TRBJ1-1): GAGVSQSPRYKVAKRGQDVALRCDPISGHVSLFWYQQALGQGPEFLTYFQNEAQLDKSGLPSDRFFAERPEGSVSTLKIQRTQQEDSAVYLCASSLQGGLVNTEAFFGQGTRLTVV.

The gene calls are TRBV5-1 and TRBJ2-7; D is uncertain. V was cut by 5 bases and J by 2 bases, with 14 bases left in between. Germline CDR1 reads SGHRS; CDR2 reads YFSETQ. The CDR3 totals 14 residues. The CDR3 DNA follows: TGCGCCAGCAGTAGCTCCCCAACGGCCTACGAGCAGTACTTC. It encodes CASSSSPTAYEQYF.

The chain has TRBV19 and TRBJ2-7; 10 nucleotides align to TRBD1. CDR1 and CDR2 (germline): LNHDA, SQIVND (reference sequence). V was pared by 4 bases and J by 7 bases, with 10 bases of the junction left unmatched. The CDR3 consists of 15 residues. CDR3 sequence reads: CASSTTGTGVGEQYF. CDR3 DNA sequence: TGTGCCAGTAGTACCACCGGGACAGGGGTTGGAGAGCAGTACTTC. Drawing the rest from reference TRBV19 and TRBJ2-7, the complete variable domain is DGGITQSPKYLFRKEGQNVTLSCEQNLNHDAMYWYRQDPGQGLRLIYYSQIVNDFQKGDIAEGYSVSREKKESFPLTVTSAQKNPTAFYLCASSTTGTGVGEQYFGPGTRLTVT.

The V gene is TRBV6-6, the J gene TRBJ2-5, with D uncertain. The CDR3 contains 13 residues. From germline, CDR1 is MNHNY and CDR2 SVGAGI (reference sequence). Trimming shortened V by 10 bases and J by 5 bases, and 17 bases separated the two germline ends. The chain's CDR3 is CATRRQERETQYF. The CDR3 DNA follows: TGTGCCACCAGACGGCAGGAAAGGGAGACCCAGTACTTC.

V is TRBV6-4 and J is TRBJ2-3; D gene uncertain. The CDR3 contains 13 residues. V lost 2 bases, J lost 2 bases, and 5 bases lay in between. Germline lookup yields CDR1 MRHNA and CDR2 SNTAGT. CDR3 loop: CASSDRYTDTQYF. The CDR3 region has the DNA TGTGCCAGCAGTGACCGGTACACAGATACGCAGTATTTT.

This clone was seen just once. The chain uses TRBV6-1 and TRBJ2-1, with 10 bases matching TRBD2. Germline CDR1 is MNHNS and CDR2 is SASEGT. CDR3 length: 13 amino acids. V lost 3 bases to trimming and J lost 9 bases; unmatched junction nucleotides: 2. The CDR3 loop reads CASSDLAGVEQFF. Written as DNA, the CDR3 is TGTGCCAGCAGTGACCTAGCGGGGGTTGAGCAGTTCTTC.

The rearrangement links TRBV29-1 to TRBJ2-7; D ambiguous. V lost 5 bases to trimming and J lost 2 bases, with 10 bases between them. This CDR3 has 12 residues. Per the germline V gene, CDR1 is SQVTM and CDR2 is ANQGSEA. CDR3 in DNA: TGCAGCGTTCGGTCCGATACCTACGAGCAGTACTTC. The encoded protein is CSVRSDTYEQYF.

The V and J genes are TRBV6-1 and TRBJ1-5; D gene ambiguous. CDR3 length: 16 amino acids. CDR1 is MNHNS, CDR2 SASEGT, per germline. Trimming removed 1 base from V and 0 bases from J, with 10 bases in between. For the CDR3, the DNA is TGTGCCAGCAGTGAAGGGCAGCTAGCTAGCAATCAGCCCCAGCATTTT. Protein product: CASSEGQLASNQPQHF.

This sequence joins TRBV25-1 and TRBJ2-2, with D unclear. V was clipped by 4 bases and J by 0 bases, with 9 bases between them. The germline CDR1 and CDR2 sequences are MGHDK and SYGVNS. This CDR3 region has 15 residues. CDR3 loop: CASSGVEANTGELFF. The CDR3, as DNA: TGTGCCAGCAGTGGGGTCGAGGCGAACACCGGGGAGCTGTTTTTT.

This clone was counted a single time. It differs at one base from a far larger clone, so likely a read error. The chain employs TRBV7-2 and TRBJ2-3, with D unresolved. Deletions cut 1 base from V and 2 bases from J, with 7 bases between. This CDR3 is built from 14 residues. The germline gives CDR1 SGHTA, CDR2 FQGNSA. The DNA for the CDR3 is TGTGCCAGCAGCTTAGAAGTGGTCACAGATACGCAGTATTTT. It yields the protein CASSLEVVTDTQYF. Filled out from reference TRBV7-2 and TRBJ2-3, the complete variable domain reads GAGVSQSPSNKVTEKGKDVELRCDPISGHTALYWYRQSLGQGLEFLIYFQGNSAPDKSGLPSDRFSAERTGGSVSTLTIQRTQQEDSAVYLCASSLEVVTDTQYFGPGTRLTVL.

This sequence joins TRBV9 and TRBJ1-3; perhaps TRBD1 as D (5 bases). The CDR3 has 19 amino acids. Germline V CDR1 and CDR2: SGDLS, YYNGEE. V lost 0 bases and J lost 0, with 19 bases in between. CDR3 in amino acids: CASSVAPPGRQSSGNTIYF. The CDR3, as DNA: TGTGCCAGCAGCGTAGCGCCCCCGGGACGTCAGAGCTCTGGAAACACCATATATTTT.

This clone was seen just once. The V gene is TRBV29-1, the J gene TRBJ2-1; D might be TRBD2 (6 bases). CDR1 and CDR2 (germline): SQVTM, ANQGSEA. The CDR3 contains 12 residues. V lost 6 bases to trimming and J lost 6 bases, with 12 bases between them. The CDR3 bases are TGCAGCGTCGTGACTAGTTTCAATGAGCAGTTCTTC. It translates to CSVVTSFNEQFF.

The chain is built from TRBV19 and TRBJ2-7; 7 bases match TRBD1. The J segment lost 5 bases and the V segment lost 4 bases, leaving 8 bases of the junction unmatched. The CDR3 extends over 14 amino acids. CDR1 is LNHDA and CDR2 is SQIVND in the germline V gene (reference sequence). The chain's CDR3 is CASSTLQGRDEQYF. CDR3 DNA sequence: TGTGCCAGTAGTACCTTACAGGGGCGCGACGAGCAGTACTTC.

The chain links TRBV19 to TRBJ2-3; perhaps TRBD1 as D (6 bases). Per germline, CDR1 LNHDA and CDR2 SQIVND (reference sequence). With 3 bases removed from V and 6 bases from J, the gap between germline ends came to 10 bases. The CDR3 totals 13 residues. The CDR3 DNA reads as TGTGCCAGTAGTATTGGTACAGGGGATACGCAGTATTTT. This encodes CASSIGTGDTQYF.

Turning to this clone: The identical CDR3 is also encoded by other nucleotide sequences in the sample. The V call is TRBV5-4, the J call TRBJ2-3; no firm D call. The V gene's germline CDR1 is SGHNT and CDR2 YYREEE (reference sequence). This CDR3 region has 14 residues. V dropped 0 bases and J dropped 3 bases, with 8 bases sitting between them. The CDR3 reads CASSLGGLTDTQYF. The CDR3 DNA follows: TGTGCCAGCAGCTTGGGTGGGCTTACAGATACGCAGTATTTT.

The rearrangement links TRBV4-3 to TRBJ2-1; D may be TRBD1 or TRBD2 (6 bases each). The CDR3 sequence is 14 residues long. Per germline, CDR1 LGHNA and CDR2 YSLEER. Trimming took off 3 bases at V and 8 bases at J, with 14 bases between the two ends. CDR3 loop: CASSQEGGPYEQFF. The CDR3 coding sequence is TGCGCCAGCAGCCAGGAGGGGGGACCGTATGAGCAGTTCTTC.

The CDR3 loop reads CASSSRGTDNYGYTF. CDR3 nucleotides: TGTGCCAGCAGCTCACGCGGGACAGACAACTATGGCTACACCTTC. V and J are TRBV7-9 and TRBJ1-2; 7 bases are a match to TRBD1. Germline lookup yields CDR1 SEHNR and CDR2 FQNEAQ (reference sequence). The CDR3 runs to 15 residues. J gave up 2 bases and V 4 bases, and 7 bases lay outside the gene matches.